The 22 T cell receptor beta chains below come from one sample, sequenced in a study of cytomegalovirus exposure and HLA in healthy donors. Vbeta (60) and Jbeta (13) primers were used in the PCR. Profiled with immunoSEQ multiplex PCR; TCRdb holds only in-frame clones, not every one. This table has some 100,000 clones, more than 65% appearing once. Sample: PBMCs. Every receptor here comes from a woman between 45 and 65 years old in good health and CMV-seropositive.

The table lists this clone with a count of one. This chain links TRBV5-4 with TRBJ2-1; 9 bases map to TRBD1. Germline values: CDR1 SGHNT, CDR2 YYREEE (reference sequence). CDR3 size: 13 residues. With 4 bases clipped from V and 9 bases from J, the junction kept 5 bases outside the gene matches. CDR3 DNA sequence: TGTGCCAGCAGCCACACAGGGGGCGGTGAGCAGTTCTTC. It encodes CASSHTGGGEQFF. Together with reference TRBV5-4 and TRBJ2-1, the CDR3 gives the full variable domain: ETGVTQSPTHLIKTRGQQVTLRCSSQSGHNTVSWYQQALGQGPQFIFQYYREEENGRGNFPPRFSGLQFPNYSSELNVNALELDDSALYLCASSHTGGGEQFFGPGTRLTVL.

The chain recombines TRBV6-1 with TRBJ1-1; D might be TRBD1 (5 bases). The CDR3 runs 14 residues. Trimming shortened V by 6 bases and J by 1 base, and 12 bases separated the two germline ends. Germline CDR1 reads MNHNS; CDR2 reads SASEGT. This chain's CDR3 is CASSLGLQNTEAFF. The CDR3 nucleotides are TGTGCCAGCAGCCTGGGACTGCAGAACACTGAAGCTTTCTTT.

The rearrangement uses TRBV5-4 and TRBJ1-3; tentative D call: TRBD1 (5 bases). Looked up from germline, CDR1 is SGHNT and CDR2 is YYREEE (reference sequence). V lost 5 bases and J 3 bases, leaving 15 bases between the germline ends. The CDR3 runs to 15 residues. The CDR3 DNA is TGTGCCAGCAGGCCTAGTGGGGCGCTTGGAAACACCATATATTTT. It specifies CASRPSGALGNTIYF.

The chain employs TRBV6-1 and TRBJ2-3, with no clear D. The V gene's germline CDR1 is MNHNS and CDR2 SASEGT. The CDR3 length is 13 residues. Trimming took 6 bases from V and 0 from J, leaving 7 bases between them. In DNA, the CDR3 is TGTGCCAGCAGGGCCTTTAGCACAGATACGCAGTATTTT. Translated, it gives CASRAFSTDTQYF.

The chain has TRBV11-2 and TRBJ2-1; D gene ambiguous. The CDR3 runs to 13 residues. V lost 0 bases and J 5 bases, leaving 5 bases between the germline ends. CDR1 is SGHAT and CDR2 is FQNNGV in the germline V gene. The CDR3, as DNA: TGTGCCAGCAGCTTAGATCGGGACAATGAGCAGTTCTTC. It translates to CASSLDRDNEQFF.

The chain combines TRBV13 with TRBJ2-2; D is perhaps TRBD1 (6 bases). The CDR3 contains 16 residues. Looked up from germline, CDR1 is PRHDT and CDR2 is FYEKMQ (reference sequence). V lost 4 bases, J lost 6 bases, and 18 bases lay in between. The chain's CDR3 is CASSSTHSTGPGELFF. CDR3 in DNA: TGTGCCAGCAGCTCGACTCACAGTACAGGGCCCGGGGAGCTGTTTTTT.

This sequence joins TRBV18 and TRBJ1-2; D might be TRBD1 (5 bases). V was trimmed by 2 bases and J by 3 bases, leaving 7 bases between them. The CDR3 is 13 amino acids. CDR1 KGHSH and CDR2 LQKENI come from the germline V gene. CDR3 amino acids: CASSPKGDYGYTF. Here the CDR3 DNA reads TGTGCCAGCTCACCAAAAGGGGACTATGGCTACACCTTC.

V usage is TRBV6-1 and J usage is TRBJ2-7, with D perhaps TRBD2 (6 bases). Germline CDR1 and CDR2: MNHNS and SASEGT. There are 12 residues in the CDR3. The V and J ends lost 7 bases and 0 bases respectively, with 7 bases between them. Written as DNA, the CDR3 is TGTGCCAGCAAGGGACTCTCCTACGAGCAGTACTTC. Its translation is CASKGLSYEQYF.

The genes are TRBV2 and TRBJ1-5; 12 nucleotides align to TRBD1. CDR1 is SNHLY, CDR2 FYNNEI, per germline. J gave up 7 bases and V 3 bases, and 4 bases lay outside the gene matches. This CDR3 contains 15 residues. The CDR3 region has the DNA TGTGCCAGCAGTGAGGGGACAGGGGGCGGGCAGCCCCAGCATTTT. It encodes CASSEGTGGGQPQHF.

The chain carries TRBV13 and TRBJ1-6; a possible D gene is TRBD1 (5 bases). From germline, CDR1 is PRHDT and CDR2 FYEKMQ (reference sequence). The V end was cut by 1 base, the J end by 5 bases, with 9 bases between. CDR3 length: 15 amino acids. The CDR3 protein is CASSLAGPNNSPLHF. CDR3 in DNA: TGTGCCAGCAGCTTAGCAGGGCCTAATAATTCACCCCTCCACTTT.

The chain uses TRBV7-9 and TRBJ1-1, with no clear D. V was cut by 0 bases and J by 5 bases, with 16 bases left in between. From germline, CDR1 is SEHNR and CDR2 FQNEAQ (reference sequence). This CDR3 region has 16 residues. The CDR3 reads CASSLAPQATGTEAFF. Written as DNA, the CDR3 is TGTGCCAGCAGCTTAGCCCCTCAGGCCACGGGGACTGAAGCTTTCTTT.

The chain combines TRBV7-9 with TRBJ2-7; tentatively, D is TRBD2 (6 bases). The germline CDR1 and CDR2 sequences are SEHNR and FQNEAQ (reference sequence). The ends were cut back, 3 bases at V and 2 bases at J, with 11 bases in the middle. The CDR3 runs to 14 residues. This CDR3 reads CASSFKEGPYEQYF. For the CDR3, the DNA is TGTGCCAGCAGCTTCAAGGAGGGGCCCTACGAGCAGTACTTC.

V and J are TRBV13 and TRBJ1-2, with 8 nucleotides matching TRBD1. Germline trimming cut 2 bases from V and 3 bases from J; bases unmatched to any gene: 11. This CDR3 has 17 amino acids. Germline-derived CDR1 and CDR2 are PRHDT and FYEKMQ (reference sequence). The CDR3 DNA follows: TGTGCCAGCAGCTTACGGATCCGGACAGGGCATTACTATGGCTACACCTTC. This sequence encodes CASSLRIRTGHYYGYTF.

The chain links TRBV15 to TRBJ1-5; maybe TRBD1 (6 bases). The CDR3 contains 17 residues. Germline assignment: CDR1 LNHNV and CDR2 YYDKDF (reference sequence). Trimming took off 3 bases at V and 5 bases at J, with 20 bases between the two ends. The CDR3 coding sequence is TGTGCCACCAGCAGCCCTCCAGGACAGTTGCTCGATCAGCCCCAGCATTTT. This translates into CATSSPPGQLLDQPQHF.

The chain couples TRBV11-3 to TRBJ2-3, with D perhaps matching TRBD1 (5 bases). Trimming stripped 8 bases from V and 2 bases from J, with 11 bases between. This CDR3 spans 13 amino acids. Germline V gene data show CDR1 as SGHNT and CDR2 as YENEEA. CDR3 in amino acids: CASQGKSTDTQYF. The CDR3 DNA follows: TGTGCCAGCCAGGGAAAATCCACAGATACGCAGTATTTT.

The chain uses TRBV7-3 and TRBJ2-4; 8 nucleotides match TRBD2. The V segment lost 1 base and the J segment 3 bases; nucleotides outside the gene matches: 2. This CDR3 is 15 amino acids long. Per germline, CDR1 SGHTA and CDR2 FQGTGA. The CDR3 DNA reads as TGTGCCAGCAGCTTAAAAGCGGGGGTCAAAAACATTCAGTACTTC. Translated: CASSLKAGVKNIQYF.

The genes are TRBV5-4 and TRBJ2-7; 8 bases align to TRBD2. Germline CDR1 is SGHNT and CDR2 is YYREEE (reference sequence). The trim removed 1 base at V and 7 bases at J, leaving 7 bases unmatched. This CDR3 contains 14 residues. CDR3 protein: CASSLFSGGEEQYF. CDR3 coding DNA: TGTGCCAGCAGCTTGTTCTCGGGAGGGGAGGAGCAGTACTTC.

This chain links TRBV5-1 with TRBJ2-7, with 8 bases fitting TRBD1. V lost 4 bases, J lost 2 bases, and 2 bases stayed unmatched. The CDR3 is made up of 13 amino acids. Germline lookup yields CDR1 SGHRS and CDR2 YFSETQ. The CDR3 spells CASSQGATYEQYF. CDR3 sequence (DNA): TGCGCCAGCAGCCAGGGGGCTACCTACGAGCAGTACTTC.

This chain joins TRBV7-9 and TRBJ1-6; D gene unclear. Germline V gene lookup returns CDR1 SEHNR and CDR2 FQNEAQ (reference sequence). The CDR3 consists of 15 residues. V was cut by 3 bases and J by 0 bases, with 6 bases left in between. Here the CDR3 reads CASSFRDSYNSPLHF. CDR3 nucleotide sequence: TGTGCCAGCAGCTTCCGGGACTCCTATAATTCACCCCTCCACTTT.

The J gene is TRBJ2-5, the V gene TRBV30; D is unresolved. The CDR3 covers 16 residues. Trimming removed 4 bases from V and 2 bases from J, with 20 bases in between. Germline-derived CDR1 and CDR2 are GTSNPN and SVGIG (reference sequence). The CDR3 spells CAWIPMVDFGQETQYF. The CDR3 bases are TGTGCCTGGATTCCTATGGTCGACTTCGGGCAAGAGACCCAGTACTTC.

This chain uses TRBV5-6 with TRBJ1-3; TRBD1 agrees at 9 bases. The germline V gene encodes CDR1 SGHDT and CDR2 YYEEEE. This CDR3 has 17 amino acids. J was trimmed by 0 bases and V by 1 base; bases with no gene match: 5. The DNA of the CDR3 is TGTGCCAGCAGCTTGAGACAGGGGGTTTACTCTGGAAACACCATATATTTT. Protein product: CASSLRQGVYSGNTIYF.

The chain joins TRBV4-2 to TRBJ2-1; 11 positions match TRBD2. Germline loops: CDR1 LGHNA, CDR2 YNFKEQ. J was trimmed by 6 bases and V by 2 bases; bases with no gene match: 9. The CDR3 length is 17 residues. This CDR3 is CASSQRVGLAGVNEQFF. The CDR3 DNA is TGTGCCAGCAGCCAAAGGGTCGGACTAGCGGGTGTCAATGAGCAGTTCTTC.